This T cell receptor (beta chain) was identified during a study of blood T cell repertoires in COVID-19. The CDR3 runs 13 residues. Trimming left V 0 bases short and J 8 bases short, with 9 bases between. CDR1 is SGHKS and CDR2 is YYEKEE in the germline V gene (reference sequence). The method was immunoSEQ multiplex PCR; TCRdb's version includes in-frame clones alone and lacks a portion of them. The sample yields about 240,000 clones, approximately 84% seen once. Participants, about 18 to 89 years old, spanned more than 20 US areas. Membership in each cohort depended on participant-reported clinical history.

The TCR sequence derives from a woman aged 40 to 55 with acute COVID-19. V gene TRBV5-5 combines with J gene TRBJ2-1; D call uncertain. The sequenced sample was PBMCs or T cells enriched from blood (not recorded which). The CDR3 region is CASSLGLQYEQFF. The CDR3 DNA follows: TGTGCCAGCAGCTTGGGACTTCAGTATGAGCAGTTCTTC.